The T cell receptor beta chain described here comes from a study of PD-1 blockade in mismatch repair-deficient tumors. Findings of the study overall: Tumor-resident clones, often undetectable pretreatment in blood, expanded then contracted after pembrolizumab.

The junction had 10 bases not matched to a gene; V was cut back by 5 bases and J by 2 bases. Germline V gene data show CDR1 as SGHAT and CDR2 as FQNNGV. The CDR3 runs to 16 residues. The protocol was immunoSEQ multiplex PCR, while the TCRdb copy is restricted to in-frame clones and leaves out a portion. The sample yields around 50,000 clones, 65% to 80% seen once. In regard to this clone: Its target is not known.

This specimen was PBMCs, taken before pembrolizumab treatment. The receptor was derived from an adult with mismatch repair-deficient cancer. The V call is TRBV11-2, the J call TRBJ2-3; 7 nucleotides align to TRBD2. The CDR3: CASSPGTNRFTDTQYF. CDR3 nucleotides: TGTGCCAGCAGCCCTGGGACTAACCGCTTCACAGATACGCAGTATTTT.